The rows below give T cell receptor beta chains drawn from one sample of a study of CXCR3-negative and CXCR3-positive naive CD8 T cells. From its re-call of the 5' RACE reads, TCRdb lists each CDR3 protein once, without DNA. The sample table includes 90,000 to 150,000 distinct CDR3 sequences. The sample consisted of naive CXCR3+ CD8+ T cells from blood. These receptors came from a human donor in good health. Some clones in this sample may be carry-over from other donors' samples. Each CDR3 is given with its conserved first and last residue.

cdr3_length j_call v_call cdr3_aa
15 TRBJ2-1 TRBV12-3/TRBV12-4 CASSLELAGSNEQFF
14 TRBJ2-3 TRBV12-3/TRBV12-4 CASSGGISTDTQYF
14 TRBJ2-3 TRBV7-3 CASSQSGSTDTQYF
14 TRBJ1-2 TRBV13 CARSPRSRGNGYTF
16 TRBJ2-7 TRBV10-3 CAISEGTGLSSYEQYF
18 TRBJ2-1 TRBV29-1 CSVEPGLGGWALYNEQFF
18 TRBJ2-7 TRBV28 CASSLLIGGGTVDYEQYF
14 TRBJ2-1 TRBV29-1 CSVTGTGYYNEQFF
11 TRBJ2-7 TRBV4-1 CASGQSYEQYF
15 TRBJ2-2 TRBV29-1 CSVGEAGRNTGELFF
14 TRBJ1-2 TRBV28 CASGDRGDLYGYTF
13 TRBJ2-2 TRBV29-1 CSVVAGVTGELFF
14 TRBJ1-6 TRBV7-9 CAGLSRDRGPPLHF
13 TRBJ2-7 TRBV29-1 CSVEGTVSYEQYF
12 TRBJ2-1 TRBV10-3 CASDRGYNEQFF
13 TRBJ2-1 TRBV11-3 CASSSGGPDEQFF
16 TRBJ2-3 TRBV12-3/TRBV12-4 CASRRTSGLSTDTQYF
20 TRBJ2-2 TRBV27 CASSLSPGLAGAATTGELFF
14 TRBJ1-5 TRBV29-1 CSVDGGTGGQPQHF
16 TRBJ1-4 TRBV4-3 CASSQDVGGGVEKLFF
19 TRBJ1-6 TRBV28 CASRLSPGQGSSYNSPLHF
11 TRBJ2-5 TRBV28 CASSFSVAQYF
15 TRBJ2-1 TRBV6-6 CASSYGRYSYNEQFF
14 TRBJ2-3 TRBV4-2 CASSQVGGIDTQYF
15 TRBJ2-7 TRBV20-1 CSARVNGGSSYEQYF
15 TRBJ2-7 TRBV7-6 CASSLEAGGGYEQYF
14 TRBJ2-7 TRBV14 CASSPAGIAREQYF